The clone carrying this TCR beta chain was found a few times. Its antigen is currently unknown. A multiplex PCR was run with 60 Vbeta primers and 13 Jbeta primers. Sequencing used immunoSEQ multiplex PCR; TCRdb keeps in-frame clones, though not all of them. The repertoire holds 100,000 or so clones, with around 80% as singletons. The data belong to a study of cytomegalovirus exposure and HLA in healthy donors. Findings and caveats of the study: A few chains tied to CMV proved CMV antigen-specific in vitro. An assumption of roughly uniform sequencing depth across donors underlay the presence/absence analyses.

The CDR3 is made up of 17 amino acids. V shed 5 bases, J shed 0 bases, and the junction held 10 bases outside the gene matches. CDR1 LNHDA and CDR2 SQIVND come from the germline V gene (reference sequence). V usage is TRBV19 and J usage is TRBJ1-2, with 9 bases aligning to TRBD1. The TCR originated in a female donor in good health and CMV-seropositive. The sequencing sample was made of PBMCs. The CDR3 nucleotides read TGTGCCAGTAGTGCTCTCGGGACAGGGAAAGCTAACTATGGCTACACCTTC. Protein sequence: CASSALGTGKANYGYTF. The whole variable domain, filled in from reference TRBV19 and TRBJ1-2, reads DGGITQSPKYLFRKEGQNVTLSCEQNLNHDAMYWYRQDPGQGLRLIYYSQIVNDFQKGDIAEGYSVSREKKESFPLTVTSAQKNPTAFYLCASSALGTGKANYGYTFGSGTRLTVV.